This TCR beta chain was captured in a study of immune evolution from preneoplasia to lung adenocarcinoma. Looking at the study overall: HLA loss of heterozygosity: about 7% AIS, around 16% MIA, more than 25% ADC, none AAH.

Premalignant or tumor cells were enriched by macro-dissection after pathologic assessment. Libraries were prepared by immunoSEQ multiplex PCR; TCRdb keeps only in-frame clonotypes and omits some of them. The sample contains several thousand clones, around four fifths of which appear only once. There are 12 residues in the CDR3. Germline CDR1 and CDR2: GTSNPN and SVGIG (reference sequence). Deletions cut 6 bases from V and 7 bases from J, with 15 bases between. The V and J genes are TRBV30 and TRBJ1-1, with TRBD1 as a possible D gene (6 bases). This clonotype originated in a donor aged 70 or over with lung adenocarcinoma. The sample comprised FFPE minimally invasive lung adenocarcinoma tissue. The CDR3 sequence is CACATGYNEAFF. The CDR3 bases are TGTGCCTGCGCAACAGGGTACAATGAAGCTTTCTTT.